These 31 T cell receptor beta chains were sequenced from one sample in a study of blood T cell repertoires in COVID-19. The repertoire was sequenced with immunoSEQ multiplex PCR; TCRdb's copy has only in-frame clones and lacks some. Here the sample spans under 200,000 clones, around 80% being singletons. The sequenced sample was peripheral blood. These TCRs come from a woman over 75 with active or convalescent COVID-19.

CDR3 sequence: CSVASSGVGYTF. The CDR3 DNA follows: TGCAGCGTTGCTTCATCCGGTGTCGGCTACACCTTC. The V call is TRBV29-1, the J call TRBJ1-2; no reliable D call. Trimming shortened V by 4 bases and J by 8 bases, and 14 bases separated the two germline ends. The germline gives CDR1 SQVTM, CDR2 ANQGSEA. This CDR3 has 12 residues.

Of note for this clone: The sample has other DNA sequences that encode this CDR3 too. The chain uses TRBV7-9 and TRBJ1-5; maybe TRBD1 (6 bases). Looked up from germline, CDR1 is SEHNR and CDR2 is FQNEAQ (reference sequence). This CDR3 comprises 17 residues. V was shortened by 0 bases and J by 6 bases, with 18 bases between the two germline ends. The CDR3: CASSLAGAGGAVQPQHF. In DNA form, the CDR3 reads TGTGCCAGCAGCTTAGCTGGTGCTGGGGGCGCCGTTCAGCCCCAGCATTTT.

The V call is TRBV4-3, the J call TRBJ2-2; 10 nucleotides line up with TRBD2. Germline CDR1 and CDR2: LGHNA and YSLEER. V shed 4 bases, J shed 7 bases, and the junction held 6 bases outside the gene matches. CDR3 length equals 15 residues. The CDR3 protein is CASSPLAGGGGELFF. DNA of the CDR3: TGCGCCAGCAGCCCTTTAGCGGGGGGAGGCGGGGAGCTGTTTTTT.

V gene TRBV5-8 combines with J gene TRBJ2-1; D call uncertain. This CDR3 spans 13 amino acids. V lost 1 base to trimming and J lost 4 bases, with 6 bases between them. Germline V lookup: CDR1 SGHTS, CDR2 YDEGEE. The CDR3 coding sequence is TGTGCCAGCAGCTTGTGGGCTTACAATGAGCAGTTCTTC. Protein product: CASSLWAYNEQFF.

This chain links TRBV4-1 with TRBJ1-5, with D possibly TRBD1 on 6 matching bases. V was trimmed by 2 bases and J by 5 bases, leaving 10 bases between them. In germline, CDR1 is MGHRA, CDR2 YSYEKL. This CDR3 contains 14 residues. The CDR3: CASSQWGQDQPQHF. In nucleotides, the CDR3 is TGCGCCAGCAGCCAATGGGGGCAGGATCAGCCCCAGCATTTT.

The genes are TRBV12-3 or TRBV12-4 and TRBJ1-2; unclear D gene. The V gene lost 5 bases and the J gene lost 2 bases, with 9 bases spanning the gap. The CDR3 runs to 13 residues. CDR3: CASSQQLNYGYTF. CDR3 sequence (DNA): TGTGCCAGCAGTCAACAGCTCAACTATGGCTACACCTTC.

This chain connects TRBV28 to TRBJ2-5, with 8 nucleotides matching TRBD2. The CDR3 spans 14 residues. V dropped 6 bases and J dropped 4; count of bases not matched to a gene: 7. The germline V gene encodes CDR1 MDHEN and CDR2 SYDVKM. The DNA for the CDR3 is TGTGCCAGCAGCATAGCGGGGAGGGGAGAGACCCAGTACTTC. Translating gives CASSIAGRGETQYF.

The chain uses TRBV6-2 or TRBV6-3 and TRBJ1-1, with D possibly being TRBD1 (5 bases). With 0 bases removed from V and 5 bases from J, the gap between germline ends came to 13 bases. The CDR3 totals 15 residues. The germline V gene encodes CDR1 MNHEY and CDR2 SVGEGT. The CDR3 loop is CASSYSGRADTEAFF. The CDR3 region has the DNA TGTGCCAGCAGTTACTCGGGCAGGGCGGATACTGAAGCTTTCTTT.

The chain recombines TRBV7-9 with TRBJ1-2; D is ambiguous. Germline CDR1 and CDR2: SEHNR and FQNEAQ (reference sequence). The CDR3 runs to 8 residues. V lost 11 bases, J lost 6 bases, and 4 bases lay in between. CDR3 nucleotide sequence: TGTGCCGGAGATGGCTACACCTTC. Translating gives CAGDGYTF.

The V and J genes are TRBV18 and TRBJ2-7, with TRBD1 identical over 7 bases. V trimming: 8 bases; J trimming: 0 bases; junction bases outside the gene matches: 7. The CDR3 spans 14 residues. CDR1 KGHSH and CDR2 LQKENI come from the germline V gene. CDR3 DNA: TGTGCCAGCAGAACGACAGGGAGCTCCTACGAGCAGTACTTC. This codes for CASRTTGSSYEQYF.

V and J are TRBV4-1 and TRBJ1-6; D gene ambiguous. The CDR3 runs 16 residues. Germline V gene sequence: CDR1 MGHRA, CDR2 YSYEKL. V lost 0 bases and J 3 bases, leaving 9 bases between the germline ends. The CDR3 nucleotides are TGCGCCAGCAGCCAAGAGGCGGGTTACTATAATTCACCCCTCCACTTT. It translates to CASSQEAGYYNSPLHF.

The chain uses TRBV19 and TRBJ1-2; D uncertain. This CDR3 has 15 amino acids. Germline V CDR1 and CDR2: LNHDA, SQIVND (reference sequence). The germline V and J ends were trimmed by 2 bases and 0 bases, with 10 bases remaining between them. CDR3 nucleotide sequence: TGTGCCAGTAGTATACTTGGGCAGCCTAACTATGGCTACACCTTC. It translates to CASSILGQPNYGYTF.

This sequence joins TRBV18 and TRBJ1-6, with D perhaps matching TRBD1 (6 bases). Germline V CDR1 and CDR2: KGHSH, LQKENI. This CDR3 is built from 15 residues. Trimming shortened V by 1 base and J by 9 bases, and 13 bases separated the two germline ends. CDR3 amino acids: CASSPLSRGVSPLHF. The CDR3, as DNA: TGTGCCAGCTCACCACTCAGCAGGGGAGTTTCACCCCTCCACTTT.

This sequence joins TRBV7-2 and TRBJ1-2; D is ambiguous. CDR3 length: 16 residues. The V gene's germline CDR1 is SGHTA and CDR2 FQGNSA. V gave up 5 bases and J gave up 3 bases, with 19 bases separating them. Here the CDR3 reads CASSLHAETPHYGYTF. The CDR3 DNA reads as TGTGCCAGCAGCCTTCATGCCGAGACACCCCACTATGGCTACACCTTC.

J is TRBJ1-1 and V is TRBV27; D is undetermined. Between the trimmed V and J ends, which lost 3 bases and 2 bases, there was a span of 10 bases. The CDR3 is 14 amino acids. Germline-derived CDR1 and CDR2 are MNHEY and SMNVEV (reference sequence). In DNA form, the CDR3 reads TGTGCCAGCAGTTTCCGGCGGGATAACACTGAAGCTTTCTTT. This codes for CASSFRRDNTEAFF.

The chain has TRBV24-1 and TRBJ2-5; tentatively, D is TRBD2 (8 bases). Trimming stripped 2 bases from V and 5 bases from J, with 14 bases between. The CDR3 length is 15 residues. CDR1 and CDR2 from the germline V gene are KGHDR and SFDVKD. The CDR3 loop reads CATSDSGGGLETQYF. In DNA form, the CDR3 reads TGTGCCACCAGTGATTCGGGAGGGGGCTTGGAGACCCAGTACTTC.

The chain has TRBV10-2 and TRBJ1-5; D is possibly TRBD1 (6 bases). Trimming pared 8 bases from V and 7 bases from J, leaving 18 bases between. Germline-derived CDR1 and CDR2 are WSHSY and SAAADI. The CDR3 is 14 residues long. CDR3 protein: CASGYGGGLQPQHF. The CDR3 DNA reads as TGCGCCAGCGGGTACGGGGGGGGCCTGCAGCCCCAGCATTTT.

This sequence joins TRBV6-5 and TRBJ2-3; D may be TRBD1 (6 bases). The CDR3 sequence is 15 residues long. The ends were cut back, 7 bases at V and 5 bases at J, with 19 bases in the middle. CDR1 MNHEY and CDR2 SVGAGI come from the germline V gene. The CDR3 region has the DNA TGTGCCAGCACCTTTCGCAGGGGCCAGGGAGATACGCAGTATTTT. It is translated as CASTFRRGQGDTQYF.

The chain links TRBV7-2 to TRBJ2-1; no reliable D call. Germline-derived CDR1 and CDR2 are SGHTA and FQGNSA. There are 13 residues in the CDR3. The V and J ends lost 0 bases and 10 bases respectively, with 10 bases between them. CDR3 in amino acids: CASSLARDGEQFF. CDR3 sequence (DNA): TGTGCCAGCAGCTTAGCGAGAGACGGGGAGCAGTTCTTC.

The V gene is TRBV12-3 or TRBV12-4, the J gene TRBJ1-2, with 8 bases identical to TRBD1. The CDR3 spans 12 residues. V was pared by 6 bases and J by 8 bases, with 5 bases of the junction left unmatched. CDR3 sequence: CASSNRGSGYTF. The CDR3 nucleotides are TGTGCCAGCAGCAACAGGGGGTCGGGCTACACCTTC.

The genes are TRBV6-5 and TRBJ2-5, with TRBD2 as a possible D gene (5 bases). V lost 0 bases and J lost 5, with 13 bases in between. This CDR3 has 15 residues. Germline V gives CDR1 MNHEY, CDR2 SVGAGI. This CDR3 reads CASSYSSEGRETQYF. The CDR3 nucleotides are TGTGCCAGCAGTTACTCGAGTGAGGGAAGGGAGACCCAGTACTTC.

The rearrangement links TRBV3-1 (or the pseudogene TRBV3-2) to TRBJ2-7; 7 bases are shared with TRBD1. Germline-derived CDR1 and CDR2 are LGHDT and YNNKEL (reference sequence). The trim removed 4 bases at V and 1 base at J, leaving 7 bases unmatched. There are 15 residues in the CDR3. The CDR3 sequence is CASSRVTGASYEQYF. The CDR3 nucleotides read TGTGCCAGCAGCCGTGTAACAGGGGCATCCTACGAGCAGTACTTC.

CDR3 sequence reads: CSVVLVGVNEQFF. The CDR3 DNA follows: TGCAGCGTTGTCTTGGTAGGGGTCAATGAGCAGTTCTTC. The chain employs TRBV29-1 and TRBJ2-1; a weak D match, TRBD1 (5 bases). CDR3 length: 13 residues. CDR1 and CDR2 (germline): SQVTM, ANQGSEA. V lost 4 bases and J 6 bases, leaving 13 bases between the germline ends.

This clone was observed once. The V and J genes are TRBV6-2 or TRBV6-3 and TRBJ2-4; 7 bases align to TRBD2. This CDR3 has 17 residues. Germline CDR1 MNHEY, CDR2 SVGEGT. Losses at the gene ends were 2 bases for V and 3 bases for J; bases not matched to a gene: 10. CDR3 residues: CASSYPRSGVRKNIQYF. The CDR3 bases are TGTGCCAGCAGTTACCCACGGAGCGGGGTTCGCAAAAACATTCAGTACTTC.

The chain recombines TRBV6-2 or TRBV6-3 with TRBJ1-1, with 8 positions matching TRBD1. Germline CDR1 is MNHEY and CDR2 is SVGEGT. J lost 4 bases, V lost 6 bases, and 4 bases had no gene match. The CDR3 has 13 residues. The DNA for the CDR3 is TGTGCCAGCAGCCATCAGGGGGCCACTGAAGCTTTCTTT. This codes for CASSHQGATEAFF.

The chain combines TRBV29-1 with TRBJ2-5; 12 bases match TRBD2. Germline-derived CDR1 and CDR2 are SQVTM and ANQGSEA. The ends lost 4 bases at V and 2 bases at J; junction bases unmatched: 5. This CDR3 contains 15 residues. The chain's CDR3 is CSVVIGTSGQETQYF. The CDR3 nucleotides are TGCAGCGTTGTCATTGGGACTAGCGGGCAAGAGACCCAGTACTTC.

CDR3 amino acids: CASSKTQDIGSGANVLTF. In DNA, the CDR3 is TGTGCCAGCAGCAAAACTCAGGACATCGGCTCTGGGGCCAACGTCCTGACTTTC. The chain couples TRBV11-2 to TRBJ2-6; maybe TRBD1 (5 bases). V lost 5 bases, J lost 0 bases, and 17 bases lay in between. Germline V gives CDR1 SGHAT, CDR2 FQNNGV. The CDR3 contains 18 residues.

Note on this clone: This sample includes further DNA sequences coding for the same CDR3. The V gene is TRBV5-1, the J gene TRBJ2-3; 12 bases fit TRBD2. The length of the CDR3 is 15 residues. Germline V gives CDR1 SGHRS, CDR2 YFSETQ. Germline trimming cut 4 bases from V and 3 bases from J; bases unmatched to any gene: 3. The CDR3 region is CASSLAGGPTDTQYF. Here the CDR3 DNA reads TGCGCCAGCAGCCTAGCGGGGGGGCCTACAGATACGCAGTATTTT.

A word on this clone: Other DNA sequences in the sample encode the same CDR3. The chain has TRBV19 and TRBJ2-5, with a possible D match to TRBD1 (6 bases). Germline V CDR1 and CDR2: LNHDA, SQIVND (reference sequence). The V end was cut by 3 bases, the J end by 5 bases, with 10 bases between. CDR3 length equals 13 residues. The CDR3 reads CASSINREETQYF. The CDR3 DNA sequence: TGTGCCAGTAGTATTAACAGGGAGGAGACCCAGTACTTC.

This chain joins TRBV7-2 and TRBJ1-3; no definite D call. CDR3 length: 15 amino acids. Germline V gene data show CDR1 as SGHTA and CDR2 as FQGNSA. Trimming shortened V by 1 base and J by 0 bases, and 7 bases separated the two germline ends. The DNA of the CDR3 is TGTGCCAGCAGCTTAGATGGCAGCTCTGGAAACACCATATATTTT. It encodes CASSLDGSSGNTIYF.

The CDR3 protein is CASSEQKTGGYGYTF. The DNA for the CDR3 is TGTGCCAGCAGTGAACAAAAGACGGGGGGCTATGGCTACACCTTC. The V call is TRBV2, the J call TRBJ1-2, with D possibly being TRBD1 (5 bases). V was clipped by 2 bases and J by 4 bases, with 14 bases between them. This CDR3 has 15 amino acids. Looked up from germline, CDR1 is SNHLY and CDR2 is FYNNEI.